This T cell receptor (beta chain) is drawn from a study of blood T cell repertoires in COVID-19. Study information: The analysed material was cDNA or gDNA that came from T cells, B-cell-depleted T cells, or PBMCs.

Sequenced by immunoSEQ multiplex PCR; TCRdb stores in-frame clones only, minus some. The table has some 97,000 clones, 90% seen once. Germline values: CDR1 MNHEY, CDR2 SMNVEV (reference sequence). This CDR3 is 15 amino acids long. V gave up 8 bases and J gave up 5 bases; unmatched junction bases: 11. The chain employs TRBV27 and TRBJ1-5; 8 nucleotides agree with TRBD1. The source of this sequence is a man in his sixties with acute or convalescent COVID-19. Sequences were obtained from peripheral blood. CDR3 bases: TGTGCCAGCCGCACCCGGACAGGGACAGATCAGCCCCAGCATTTT. Translation: CASRTRTGTDQPQHF.